This T cell receptor (beta chain) was sequenced during a study of T cells in Graves' hyperthyroidism and ophthalmopathy. This clonotype has just one count. The antigen is not known. RNA transcripts provided the source from which TCR beta CDR3 regions were amplified. First-round RT-PCR targeting the TCR CDR3 was performed with the HTBI primer set. TCRdb called the multiplex PCR reads again in MiXCR, with one record for every CDR3 protein. The sample holds a few hundred thousand distinct CDR3 sequences, 15% to 20% seen once. The study, taken as a whole, reports: Peripheral blood also featured most of the thyroid clonotypes expanded above 0.001.

Researchers barred patients who had uncontrolled infection, other autoimmune disease, pregnancy or lactation. The clonotype comes from a man aged 18 to 29 with Graves' ophthalmopathy. The sample consisted of blood.

The CDR3 sequence: CSARFIWTAKNIQYF. The CDR3 coding sequence is TGCAGTGCTAGGTTTATCTGGACAGCAAAAAACATTCAGTACTTC. This chain uses TRBV20-1 with TRBJ2-4, with a weak D call TRBD1 (6 bases). Per germline, CDR1 DFQATT and CDR2 SNEGSKA (reference sequence). V was trimmed by 3 bases and J by 4 bases, leaving 16 bases between them. There are 15 residues in the CDR3.